Below, 32 T cell receptor beta chains from the same sample are listed, as sequenced in a study of beta chain features in type 1 diabetes (dated by TCRdb to the late 2010s). The paper's findings and limits, for the study overall: A moderate but significant shortening of TCRB CDR3 length was observed in type 1 diabetes patients in all four CD4+ subsets.

The protocol used for the library was the immunoSEQ multiplex PCR assay. The entire isolated RNA was reverse transcribed using the High Capacity cDNA Reverse Transcription Kit, and thus expressed TCRB transcripts were sequenced. TCRdb mirrors the immuneACCESS table, restricted to in-frame sequences. Some clones are absent from its copies; in checked studies, under half trace to an unresolved V gene, and the reason for the others is unknown. Counted in this sample were about 660,000 clones; more than 12% of them appeared once. 0.035% to 0.045% of the sample rests with the top ten. These receptors are not linked to any known antigen. The specimen was naive CD4+ T cells from blood. The intended sense of this specimen's cell subset or site label: true naive CD4+ T cells. Receptors originate from a young man with type 1 diabetes.

This clone occurred many times. The gene calls are TRBV18 and TRBJ1-5; D is uncertain. This CDR3 spans 15 amino acids. V lost 1 base and J lost 3, with 10 bases in between. The germline V gene encodes CDR1 KGHSH and CDR2 LQKENI. The CDR3 DNA reads TGTGCCAGCTCACCACTTGAAGGTATCAATCAGCCCCAGCATTTT. Encoded protein: CASSPLEGINQPQHF.

This clone was counted between two and nine times. The rearrangement uses TRBV4-1 and TRBJ2-3; 13 bases are a match to TRBD2. This CDR3 contains 17 residues. Trimming took 4 bases from V and 0 from J; bases not matched to a gene: 4. CDR1 is MGHRA and CDR2 is YSYEKL in the germline V gene. This CDR3 reads CASSLILAGGSTDTQYF. CDR3 DNA sequence: TGCGCCAGCAGCCTAATACTAGCGGGGGGGAGCACAGATACGCAGTATTTT.

This clone occurred a few times. The chain combines TRBV29-1 with TRBJ2-5, with unresolved D. Trimming took off 4 bases at V and 5 bases at J, with 17 bases between the two ends. The CDR3 is 14 residues long. Looked up from germline, CDR1 is SQVTM and CDR2 is ANQGSEA. DNA of the CDR3: TGCAGCGTTGTCCTGAGTCCGACTCCGGAGACCCAGTACTTC. It is translated as CSVVLSPTPETQYF.

The sample holds a few counts of this clone. The rearrangement uses TRBV15 and TRBJ1-1; D might be TRBD1 (6 bases). The V and J ends lost 2 bases and 0 bases respectively, with 10 bases between them. The length of the CDR3 is 15 residues. Germline V gene data show CDR1 as LNHNV and CDR2 as YYDKDF (reference sequence). This CDR3 is CATSRPGQMNTEAFF. For the CDR3, the DNA is TGTGCCACCAGCAGACCCGGACAGATGAACACTGAAGCTTTCTTT.

V is TRBV6-1 and J is TRBJ1-5, with unresolved D. Trimming shortened V by 8 bases and J by 0 bases, and 11 bases separated the two germline ends. Germline CDR1 reads MNHNS; CDR2 reads SASEGT. This CDR3 spans 14 amino acids. The DNA of the CDR3 is TGTGCCAGCCGGGCGTTGGATAGCAATCAGCCCCAGCATTTT. Its protein product is CASRALDSNQPQHF.

This clone occurred a few times. CDR3 residues: CASSVASGNTIYF. CDR3 bases: TGTGCCAGCAGTGTGGCCTCTGGAAACACCATATATTTT. The rearrangement links TRBV2 to TRBJ1-3; D remains ambiguous. V shed 4 bases and J shed 0 bases, with 4 bases lying between them. This CDR3 comprises 13 residues. Looked up from germline, CDR1 is SNHLY and CDR2 is FYNNEI.

This chain links TRBV4-3 with TRBJ2-1, with 8 bases aligning to TRBD1. The CDR3 has 15 amino acids. Trimming removed 4 bases from V and 8 bases from J; junction bases left unmatched: 10. Germline lookup yields CDR1 LGHNA and CDR2 YSLEER. For the CDR3, the DNA is TGCGCCAGCAGCCCATTAGCGCCACAGGGGGATGAGCAGTTCTTC. Translated: CASSPLAPQGDEQFF.

The chain joins TRBV5-1 to TRBJ2-7, with 8 bases lining up with TRBD1. The CDR3 runs to 13 residues. J gave up 6 bases and V 4 bases, and 6 bases lay outside the gene matches. The germline CDR1 and CDR2 sequences are SGHRS and YFSETQ. CDR3 residues: CASSPGTGLEQYF. The DNA of the CDR3 is TGCGCCAGCAGCCCCGGGACAGGCCTCGAGCAGTACTTC.

This clone was seen a few times. The chain uses TRBV10-3 and TRBJ2-7; D is uncertain. This CDR3 contains 14 residues. The germline CDR1 and CDR2 sequences are ENHRY and SYGVKD. V lost 4 bases and J lost 3, with 13 bases in between. The CDR3 is CAISGRQMGYEQYF. CDR3 DNA sequence: TGTGCCATCAGTGGGCGGCAAATGGGCTACGAGCAGTACTTC.

This clone was counted only a few times. The chain couples TRBV2 to TRBJ1-2; D gene unclear. This CDR3 comprises 15 residues. Germline CDR1 SNHLY, CDR2 FYNNEI. V lost 5 bases, J lost 3 bases, and 16 bases lay in between. The DNA of the CDR3 is TGTGCCAGCAGTCTTAGAGGCATCGTGCACTATGGCTACACCTTC. Translating it yields CASSLRGIVHYGYTF.

This clone was seen more than once but under ten times. The V call is TRBV28, the J call TRBJ1-1; TRBD1 is a possible D gene (6 bases). V lost 8 bases and J 0 bases, leaving 10 bases between the germline ends. CDR3 length equals 13 residues. Germline lookup yields CDR1 MDHEN and CDR2 SYDVKM. In DNA form, the CDR3 reads TGTGCCAGCGACAGGTGGTTGAACACTGAAGCTTTCTTT. Its protein is CASDRWLNTEAFF.

On this clone itself: This CDR3 is also generated by other DNA sequences in the sample. The V and J genes are TRBV13 and TRBJ2-1, with D possibly TRBD1 on 6 matching bases. Per the germline V gene, CDR1 is PRHDT and CDR2 is FYEKMQ (reference sequence). The CDR3 has 13 residues. The V end was cut by 3 bases, the J end by 5 bases, with 8 bases between. CDR3 nucleotides: TGTGCCAGCAGCTTGGACAGAAACAATGAGCAGTTCTTC. This codes for CASSLDRNNEQFF.

This clone came up a few times. The chain combines TRBV6-5 with TRBJ1-5; 7 bases fit TRBD1. There are 14 residues in the CDR3. Germline CDR1 reads MNHEY; CDR2 reads SVGAGI. V lost 5 bases to trimming and J lost 5 bases; unmatched junction nucleotides: 6. CDR3 coding DNA: TGTGCCAGCAGTGGAAACAGGGGAGATCAGCCCCAGCATTTT. It specifies CASSGNRGDQPQHF.

This clone was seen a handful of times. The V and J genes are TRBV11-1 and TRBJ1-2; tentative D call: TRBD1 (5 bases). Trimming cost V 6 bases and J 1 base, with 6 bases left between them. The CDR3 spans 12 residues. The germline CDR1 and CDR2 sequences are SGHAT and FQDESV (reference sequence). The CDR3 DNA is TGTGCCAGCAGTGGACATAACTATGGCTACACCTTC. Translation gives CASSGHNYGYTF.

In its sample, this clone was seen a few times. The CDR3 DNA sequence: TGTGCCAGCAGTAAAAGGAGCGGGCCGCAGTATTTT. This gives the protein CASSKRSGPQYF. The chain couples TRBV28 to TRBJ2-3; D perhaps matches TRBD2 (6 bases). This CDR3 contains 12 residues. Germline V gene lookup returns CDR1 MDHEN and CDR2 SYDVKM. V was shortened by 5 bases and J by 10 bases, with 13 bases between the two germline ends.

This chain joins TRBV28 and TRBJ2-7; D may be TRBD2 (6 bases). V dropped 6 bases and J dropped 5 bases, with 20 bases sitting between them. The CDR3 length is 15 residues. Germline V CDR1 and CDR2: MDHEN, SYDVKM. The chain's CDR3 is CASSPPRRGIDEQYF. The CDR3 DNA is TGTGCCAGCAGCCCCCCGCGGAGGGGAATCGACGAGCAGTACTTC. The full variable domain, rest sourced from reference TRBV28 and TRBJ2-7, is DVKVTQSSRYLVKRTGEKVFLECVQDMDHENMFWYRQDPGLGLRLIYFSYDVKMKEKGDIPEGYSVSREKKERFSLILESASTNQTSMYLCASSPPRRGIDEQYFGPGTRLTVT.

The V and J genes are TRBV6-5 and TRBJ1-2, with 7 positions matching TRBD1. This CDR3 region has 16 residues. Germline V gene data show CDR1 as MNHEY and CDR2 as SVGAGI. V lost 0 bases and J lost 3; bases outside the gene matches: 7. The CDR3 region is CASSYSVQTGYYGYTF. Written as DNA, the CDR3 is TGTGCCAGCAGTTACTCCGTCCAGACAGGGTACTATGGCTACACCTTC.

The chain has TRBV5-6 and TRBJ1-1; D might be TRBD1 (5 bases). Per germline, CDR1 SGHDT and CDR2 YYEEEE. Trimming removed 4 bases from V and 9 bases from J, with 13 bases in between. The CDR3 has 12 amino acids. Here the CDR3 DNA reads TGTGCCAGCAGCCCCCGGGGCGGAAAAGCTTTCTTT. Residues: CASSPRGGKAFF.

This clone turned up a few times. This chain links TRBV28 with TRBJ1-5; 7 bases are a match to TRBD1. The CDR3 has 15 amino acids. Germline V gene data show CDR1 as MDHEN and CDR2 as SYDVKM. Losses at the gene ends were 2 bases for V and 4 bases for J; bases not matched to a gene: 5. The CDR3 nucleotides read TGTGCCAGCAGTTTACCAGGGGGAGTAAATCAGCCCCAGCATTTT. Amino acids: CASSLPGGVNQPQHF. The full variable domain, in which reference TRBV28 and TRBJ1-5 provide the parts outside the CDR3, is DVKVTQSSRYLVKRTGEKVFLECVQDMDHENMFWYRQDPGLGLRLIYFSYDVKMKEKGDIPEGYSVSREKKERFSLILESASTNQTSMYLCASSLPGGVNQPQHFGDGTRLSIL.

The chain combines TRBV11-2 with TRBJ1-5; possibly TRBD1 for D (5 bases). The CDR3 is made up of 13 amino acids. Trimming pared 2 bases from V and 5 bases from J, leaving 7 bases between. CDR1 is SGHAT and CDR2 is FQNNGV in the germline V gene. The CDR3 DNA sequence: TGTGCCAGCAGCTTACAGGGTGATCAGCCCCAGCATTTT. Its protein is CASSLQGDQPQHF.

This clone was counted only a few times. The CDR3 protein is CASSLSSGANVLTF. The CDR3 coding sequence is TGTGCCAGCAGCTTGTCCTCTGGGGCCAACGTCCTGACTTTC. The chain joins TRBV5-6 to TRBJ2-6, with no clear D. The germline gives CDR1 SGHDT, CDR2 YYEEEE. V lost 1 base to trimming and J lost 0 bases, with 2 bases between them. The CDR3 extends over 14 amino acids.

V is TRBV4-2 and J is TRBJ2-6; 10 bases map to TRBD1. V was pared by 10 bases and J by 0 bases, with 3 bases of the junction left unmatched. From germline, CDR1 is LGHNA and CDR2 YNFKEQ. The CDR3 runs 15 residues. The CDR3 protein is CATGQGISGANVLTF. The CDR3 region has the DNA TGTGCCACGGGACAGGGGATCTCTGGGGCCAACGTCCTGACTTTC.

This clone was picked up a small number of times. The rearrangement links TRBV14 to TRBJ2-2; D gene ambiguous. V dropped 0 bases and J dropped 6 bases, with 2 bases sitting between them. CDR1 and CDR2 (germline): SGHDN, FVKESK. The CDR3 sequence is 12 residues long. The CDR3 DNA is TGTGCCAGCAGCCAAGAGGCCGGGGAGCTGTTTTTT. Amino acid sequence: CASSQEAGELFF.

The chain joins TRBV6-5 to TRBJ1-4, with D tentatively TRBD1 (5 bases). CDR3 size: 14 residues. Germline CDR1 and CDR2: MNHEY and SVGAGI. V was clipped by 8 bases and J by 0 bases, with 10 bases between them. The CDR3 DNA is TGTGCCAGCGGGGGACGGACAACTAATGAAAAACTGTTTTTT. Translating gives CASGGRTTNEKLFF.

V gene TRBV11-2 combines with J gene TRBJ2-7; TRBD1 matches 11 bases. The length of the CDR3 is 14 residues. V was clipped by 5 bases and J by 4 bases; unmatched bases: 4. The germline CDR1 and CDR2 sequences are SGHAT and FQNNGV. CDR3 sequence (DNA): TGTGCCAGCAGCCCTGGGACAGGGGGTTACGAGCAGTACTTC. Translating it yields CASSPGTGGYEQYF.

This chain joins TRBV6-5 and TRBJ2-1; TRBD1 matches 8 bases. V was pared by 2 bases and J by 6 bases, with 9 bases of the junction left unmatched. The CDR3 has 16 residues. Germline V lookup: CDR1 MNHEY, CDR2 SVGAGI. The CDR3 is CASSYQGASPLNEQFF. CDR3 DNA sequence: TGTGCCAGCAGTTACCAGGGGGCGAGCCCCCTCAATGAGCAGTTCTTC.

This chain uses TRBV9 with TRBJ2-4; D perhaps matches TRBD1 (7 bases). Trimming left V 0 bases short and J 5 bases short, with 21 bases between. The CDR3 is 18 amino acids. Germline CDR1 reads SGDLS; CDR2 reads YYNGEE. CDR3 amino acids: CASSVGRGTALSQNIQYF. The CDR3 coding sequence is TGTGCCAGCAGCGTAGGCCGGGGGACAGCTCTTAGCCAAAACATTCAGTACTTC. The entire variable domain, with the rest obtained from reference TRBV9 and TRBJ2-4, is as follows: DSGVTQTPKHLITATGQRVTLRCSPRSGDLSVYWYQQSLDQGLQFLIQYYNGEERAKGNILERFSAQQFPDLHSELNLSSLELGDSALYFCASSVGRGTALSQNIQYFGAGTRLSVL.

The chain combines TRBV5-1 with TRBJ2-7; TRBD1 matches 9 bases. J gave up 3 bases and V 4 bases, and 5 bases lay outside the gene matches. CDR1 and CDR2 (germline): SGHRS, YFSETQ. There are 14 residues in the CDR3. The CDR3 DNA follows: TGCGCCAGCAGCCCCGGACAGGGGTTCTACGAGCAGTACTTC. Translating it yields CASSPGQGFYEQYF.

The table lists this clone with a few counts. The chain combines TRBV6-6 with TRBJ2-1; weak D call: TRBD2 (6 bases). CDR3 length: 14 residues. CDR1 and CDR2 from the germline V gene are MNHNY and SVGAGI (reference sequence). Trimming removed 6 bases at V and 4 bases at J, with 13 bases between. The CDR3 bases are TGTGCCAGCAGCTACGGGAGCGTTTACAATGAGCAGTTCTTC. The encoded protein is CASSYGSVYNEQFF.

J is TRBJ2-1 and V is TRBV11-1, with D possibly being TRBD1 (6 bases). Trimming pared 1 base from V and 4 bases from J, leaving 11 bases between. The CDR3 has 15 amino acids. Germline values: CDR1 SGHAT, CDR2 FQDESV (reference sequence). The CDR3 here is CASSLEGGHYNEQFF. In DNA, the CDR3 is TGTGCCAGCAGCTTAGAAGGGGGTCATTACAATGAGCAGTTCTTC.

This clone was detected only a few times. The V call is TRBV7-9, the J call TRBJ2-5; D not certain. CDR3 length: 14 residues. Germline V gene lookup returns CDR1 SEHNR and CDR2 FQNEAQ (reference sequence). With 8 bases removed from V and 4 bases from J, the gap between germline ends came to 17 bases. The CDR3 loop reads CASSLGSARETQYF. CDR3 sequence (DNA): TGTGCCAGCTCCCTGGGTTCCGCCCGAGAGACCCAGTACTTC. Filled out from reference TRBV7-9 and TRBJ2-5, the complete variable domain reads DTGVSQNPRHKITKRGQNVTFRCDPISEHNRLYWYRQTLGQGPEFLTYFQNEAQLEKSRLLSDRFSAERPKGSFSTLEIQRTEQGDSAMYLCASSLGSARETQYFGPGTRLLVL.

The gene calls are TRBV9 and TRBJ1-1; D perhaps matches TRBD1 (6 bases). Per germline, CDR1 SGDLS and CDR2 YYNGEE. CDR3 length: 15 residues. Trimming took off 2 bases at V and 0 bases at J, with 11 bases between the two ends. The CDR3 DNA sequence: TGTGCCAGCAGCGTCGGGACACTCATGAACACTGAAGCTTTCTTT. Residues: CASSVGTLMNTEAFF.